This entry features one T cell receptor beta chain sequence. The ends were cut back, 4 bases at V and 4 bases at J, with 26 bases in the middle. CDR3 size: 19 residues. In germline, CDR1 is MDHEN, CDR2 SYDVKM. A second PCR of roughly 7 to 11 cycles used a sample-barcoded 5' primer and a J-beta primer mix. MiXCR, applied by TCRdb to the 5' RACE reads, yields one record per CDR3 protein. The sample has about 2 million distinct CDR3 sequences; around 50% are singletons. The data were obtained in a study of blood T cells in healthy people across ages. V and J are TRBV28 and TRBJ2-1, with D possibly being TRBD1 (6 bases). The receptor was derived from a woman aged 40 to 49 in good health. Material: blood. Written as DNA, the CDR3 is TGTGCCAGCAGTTCCGGGACACGAAGGGTTGTGGGGAGATACAATGAGCAGTTCTTC. It is translated as CASSSGTRRVVGRYNEQFF. The entire variable domain, with the rest obtained from reference TRBV28 and TRBJ2-1, is as follows: DVKVTQSSRYLVKRTGEKVFLECVQDMDHENMFWYRQDPGLGLRLIYFSYDVKMKEKGDIPEGYSVSREKKERFSLILESASTNQTSMYLCASSSGTRRVVGRYNEQFFGPGTRLTVL.